This T cell receptor beta chain appears in the sequencing data of a study of OX40 agonist ivuxolimab in advanced cancers. About the study: A diagnosis of hepatocellular carcinoma, melanoma, renal cell or head and neck cancer was present in dose-escalation patients. Allowance was made for prior anti-PD-1, anti-PD-L1 or anti-CTLA-4 therapy, and 40% had some.

Trimming removed 4 bases from V and 2 bases from J, with 13 bases in between. CDR3 length: 14 residues. Germline CDR1 is SGHRS and CDR2 is YFSETQ. The repertoire was sequenced with immunoSEQ multiplex PCR; TCRdb's copy has only in-frame clones and lacks some. This table holds 55,000 to 80,000 clones, about 88% found once. The sequenced sample was CD4+ or CD8+ T cells sorted from blood, obtained in a trial of the OX40 agonist ivuxolimab. The chain uses TRBV5-1 and TRBJ2-7, with no clear D. This clonotype was sampled from an adult with an advanced solid tumor such as melanoma, head and neck, liver or kidney cancer. The CDR3 sequence: CASSKGYNPYEQYF. The CDR3 DNA is TGCGCCAGCAGCAAGGGCTATAACCCCTACGAGCAGTACTTC. The full variable domain, completed using reference TRBV5-1 and TRBJ2-7, is KAGVTQTPRYLIKTRGQQVTLSCSPISGHRSVSWYQQTPGQGLQFLFEYFSETQRNKGNFPGRFSGRQFSNSRSEMNVSTLELGDSALYLCASSKGYNPYEQYFGPGTRLTVT.